These 20 T cell receptor beta chains were all obtained from the same sample, sequenced in a study of blood T cell repertoires in COVID-19. Assay: immunoSEQ multiplex PCR; the TCRdb copy retains only in-frame clones and omits some. The repertoire holds under 350,000 clones, with roughly 85% as singletons. The sample was peripheral blood. The receptors derive from a woman aged 65 to 85 with acute or convalescent COVID-19.

This clone was picked up one time. This chain joins TRBV5-1 and TRBJ1-1, with 7 bases fitting TRBD1. Germline assignment: CDR1 SGHRS and CDR2 YFSETQ. After removal of 2 bases from V and 6 bases from J, the junction contained 7 bases not matched to a gene. The CDR3 runs 14 residues. CDR3 DNA: TGCGCCAGCAGCTTAGGGGGCGCAGCGCCTGAAGCTTTCTTT. Its translation: CASSLGGAAPEAFF.

The chain links TRBV2 to TRBJ2-3; perhaps TRBD1 as D (6 bases). The germline V and J ends were trimmed by 7 bases and 0 bases, with 11 bases remaining between them. The CDR3 totals 14 residues. Per germline, CDR1 SNHLY and CDR2 FYNNEI. In DNA form, the CDR3 reads TGTGCCAGCAACAAGGACAGCAGCACAGATACGCAGTATTTT. Amino acid sequence: CASNKDSSTDTQYF.

This chain links TRBV5-1 with TRBJ1-1; D ambiguous. Deletions cut 0 bases from V and 1 base from J, with 4 bases between. The CDR3 is 13 amino acids. CDR1 and CDR2 (germline): SGHRS, YFSETQ. The CDR3 here is CASSLVSNTEAFF. The CDR3 DNA reads TGCGCCAGCAGCTTGGTCTCGAACACTGAAGCTTTCTTT.

This chain connects TRBV6-5 to TRBJ2-2, with TRBD2 matching over 7 bases. V was pared by 4 bases and J by 5 bases, with 1 base of the junction left unmatched. Germline loops: CDR1 MNHEY, CDR2 SVGAGI. There are 13 residues in the CDR3. CDR3 sequence reads: CASSFSGTGELFF. The CDR3 DNA sequence: TGTGCCAGCAGTTTTAGCGGGACCGGGGAGCTGTTTTTT.

The gene calls are TRBV5-6 and TRBJ1-4; D gene ambiguous. V was pared by 1 base and J by 8 bases, with 6 bases between. The V gene's germline CDR1 is SGHDT and CDR2 YYEEEE. This CDR3 spans 12 amino acids. The CDR3 spells CASSLTGEKLFF. CDR3 nucleotides: TGTGCCAGCAGCTTGACCGGGGAAAAACTGTTTTTT.

The chain has TRBV9 and TRBJ2-7; 8 bases line up with TRBD1. There are 14 residues in the CDR3. Looked up from germline, CDR1 is SGDLS and CDR2 is YYNGEE. After removal of 4 bases from V and 3 bases from J, the junction contained 6 bases not matched to a gene. The CDR3 spells CASSLGQGYYEQYF. Written as DNA, the CDR3 is TGTGCCAGCAGCTTAGGACAGGGATACTACGAGCAGTACTTC.

The chain combines TRBV5-6 with TRBJ1-4; D is perhaps TRBD1 (5 bases). The ends were cut back, 9 bases at V and 8 bases at J, with 17 bases in the middle. The CDR3 sequence is 13 residues long. Germline CDR1 is SGHDT and CDR2 is YYEEEE. CDR3 sequence (DNA): TGTGCCACGTCTCGGGGGGAAGGGGAAAAACTGTTTTTT. Amino acid sequence: CATSRGEGEKLFF.

This chain connects TRBV12-3 or TRBV12-4 to TRBJ1-1, with D perhaps TRBD1 (6 bases). Between the trimmed V and J ends, which lost 3 bases and 6 bases, there was a span of 11 bases. The CDR3 sequence is 13 residues long. The CDR3 here is CASSFTGKAEAFF. The CDR3 DNA reads TGTGCCAGCAGTTTCACAGGGAAGGCTGAAGCTTTCTTT.

This clone was observed a few times. The J gene is TRBJ1-2, the V gene TRBV5-1; D is unresolved. The germline CDR1 and CDR2 sequences are SGHRS and YFSETQ. Trimming took off 5 bases at V and 2 bases at J, with 13 bases between the two ends. CDR3 length: 14 amino acids. CDR3 protein: CASSSGGGNYGYTF. As DNA, the CDR3 is TGCGCCAGCAGTTCGGGAGGAGGAAACTATGGCTACACCTTC.

The chain has TRBV5-1 and TRBJ2-3, with TRBD2 identical over 9 bases. The CDR3 contains 16 residues. Germline lookup yields CDR1 SGHRS and CDR2 YFSETQ. Losses at the gene ends were 0 bases for V and 1 base for J; bases not matched to a gene: 3. The CDR3 DNA is TGCGCCAGCAGCTTGGGCGGGACTAGCCGCACAGATACGCAGTATTTT. Translation gives CASSLGGTSRTDTQYF.

The chain has TRBV7-2 and TRBJ1-5; D ambiguous. The V and J ends lost 3 bases and 6 bases respectively, with 9 bases between them. This CDR3 is 13 amino acids long. Germline V gene sequence: CDR1 SGHTA, CDR2 FQGNSA. The chain's CDR3 is CASSFNQFQPQHF. Written as DNA, the CDR3 is TGTGCCAGCAGCTTTAATCAGTTTCAGCCCCAGCATTTT.

The CDR3 DNA sequence: TGTGCCAGCAGCTTAGATCCAGGGGCACATGAGCAGTTCTTC. Its translation is CASSLDPGAHEQFF. V usage is TRBV11-2 and J usage is TRBJ2-1; tentatively, D is TRBD1 (6 bases). The V gene's germline CDR1 is SGHAT and CDR2 FQNNGV. CDR3 size: 14 residues. Trimming cost V 0 bases and J 8 bases, with 11 bases left between them.

The chain has TRBV6-1 and TRBJ2-2, with D possibly being TRBD1 (6 bases). V lost 4 bases and J lost 3, with 15 bases in between. The CDR3 sequence is 16 residues long. Germline V gene lookup returns CDR1 MNHNS and CDR2 SASEGT. The CDR3 coding sequence is TGTGCCAGCAGTGGTGTAATCAGGGGACACACCGGGGAGCTGTTTTTT. It codes for CASSGVIRGHTGELFF.

The chain is built from TRBV7-9 and TRBJ2-3; TRBD2 agrees at 7 bases. Per germline, CDR1 SEHNR and CDR2 FQNEAQ (reference sequence). Trimming took 1 base from V and 4 from J; bases not matched to a gene: 11. This CDR3 comprises 17 residues. The CDR3 DNA reads as TGTGCCAGCAGCTTAGGTGTCGGGAGCGGGGCGTCAGATACGCAGTATTTT. This codes for CASSLGVGSGASDTQYF.

The CDR3 sequence is CASSLRETTEAFF. For the CDR3, the DNA is TGTGCCAGCAGTTTGAGGGAAACCACTGAAGCTTTCTTT. The rearrangement links TRBV27 to TRBJ1-1; D is undetermined. Germline V gives CDR1 MNHEY, CDR2 SMNVEV (reference sequence). The CDR3 contains 13 residues. Trimming stripped 3 bases from V and 4 bases from J, with 9 bases between.

CDR3 amino acids: CASKSPDYTDTQYF. The DNA for the CDR3 is TGTGCCAGCAAATCCCCAGACTACACAGATACGCAGTATTTT. The V and J genes are TRBV2 and TRBJ2-3, with D perhaps TRBD2 (5 bases). V was clipped by 7 bases and J by 2 bases, with 13 bases between them. The CDR3 contains 14 residues. From germline, CDR1 is SNHLY and CDR2 FYNNEI.

This sequence joins TRBV10-1 and TRBJ1-1; maybe TRBD1 (6 bases). The CDR3 covers 19 residues. V lost 7 bases to trimming and J lost 0 bases, with 27 bases between them. Germline CDR1 is WNHNN and CDR2 is SYGVQD (reference sequence). CDR3 DNA sequence: TGCGCCAGCACACCCCCCCAACGTCAGGGGAAGGGGCTGAACACTGAAGCTTTCTTT. Amino acids: CASTPPQRQGKGLNTEAFF.

The V gene is TRBV2, the J gene TRBJ2-2; perhaps TRBD2 as D (6 bases). With 5 bases removed from V and 12 bases from J, the gap between germline ends came to 16 bases. Per the germline V gene, CDR1 is SNHLY and CDR2 is FYNNEI. The CDR3 sequence is 13 residues long. CDR3 sequence: CASSIGTAPKLFF. The DNA of the CDR3 is TGTGCCAGCAGTATAGGGACTGCTCCTAAGCTGTTTTTT.

This clone was counted a few times. The chain uses TRBV11-2 and TRBJ2-3; the D gene is possibly TRBD2 (6 bases). V was trimmed by 6 bases and J by 5 bases, leaving 18 bases between them. Per germline, CDR1 SGHAT and CDR2 FQNNGV. This CDR3 is built from 15 residues. CDR3 sequence (DNA): TGTGCCAGCAGTCCACCCGGGAGAACCGGAGATACGCAGTATTTT. Its protein product is CASSPPGRTGDTQYF.

This chain uses TRBV19 with TRBJ1-5, with 9 bases aligning to TRBD1. V was clipped by 10 bases and J by 0 bases; unmatched bases: 10. The CDR3 loop spans 16 amino acids. Germline V gene lookup returns CDR1 LNHDA and CDR2 SQIVND (reference sequence). CDR3 coding DNA: TGTGCCACCTCTGAGGGACAGGGATATAGCAATCAGCCCCAGCATTTT. Translated: CATSEGQGYSNQPQHF.